This T cell receptor (beta chain) came from a study of beta chain features in type 1 diabetes. Whole-study context: The examined sorted cells totaled 85 million to 120 million across samples. Study-wide points: TCRB CDR3s were moderately but significantly shorter in Type 1 diabetes patients in all four CD4+ subsets. Although PCR might favor shorter templates, it would do so equally in patients and controls. Patients with type 1 diabetes showed fewer VDJ junction insertions and more deletions.

V lost 4 bases, J lost 5 bases, and 18 bases lay in between. CDR1 SQVTM and CDR2 ANQGSEA come from the germline V gene. CDR3 length equals 14 residues. What was sequenced were expressed TCRB transcripts, since all of the isolated RNA had been reverse transcribed. The protocol was immunoSEQ multiplex PCR, while the TCRdb copy is restricted to in-frame clones and leaves out a portion. This sample has hundreds of thousands of clones, with about an eighth found just once. To note about this clone: No antigen is known for it.

The chain has TRBV29-1 and TRBJ2-7, with D possibly TRBD2 on 5 matching bases. Sequencing was performed on naive CD4+ T cells from blood. The origin of this receptor is a young man with type 1 diabetes. The CDR3 loop is CSVAFTTEGHEQYF. The CDR3 nucleotides are TGCAGCGTTGCTTTTACTACCGAGGGTCACGAGCAGTACTTC.